The source of this TCR beta chain is a study of identical twins. TCRdb analysed the 5' RACE reads with MiXCR anew, one entry per CDR3 protein. The sample has roughly 1.6 million distinct CDR3 sequences; less than 40% are singletons. The CDR3 is 13 amino acids. The germline V gene encodes CDR1 SGHRS and CDR2 YFSETQ. The V and J ends lost 2 bases and 7 bases respectively, with 12 bases between them. This clonotype has just a few counts. This clonotype was obtained from a newborn girl in good health. V is TRBV5-1 and J is TRBJ1-1, with D maybe TRBD1 (5 bases). Input material: cord blood. The DNA for the CDR3 is TGCGCCAGCAGCTTTTATGGGGCAGGTGAAGCTTTCTTT. Amino acids: CASSFYGAGEAFF.